The entry below describes one TCR beta chain. The entry originates in a study of T cells in Graves' hyperthyroidism and ophthalmopathy. RNA transcripts gave rise to amplified TCR beta CDR3 regions. TCR CDR3 underwent first-round RT-PCR with the HTBI primer set. A single record per CDR3 protein comes from TCRdb applying MiXCR to the multiplex PCR reads. This sample carries tens of thousands of distinct CDR3 sequences, around half of them seen once, and the ten largest clones take over 10%. The CDR3 extends over 18 amino acids. The ends lost 9 bases at V and 3 bases at J; junction bases unmatched: 17. Per germline, CDR1 SNHLY and CDR2 FYNNEI.

The TCR comes from a woman aged 30 to 39 with Graves' ophthalmopathy. The specimen was blood. The chain links TRBV2 to TRBJ1-6, with 7 bases identical to TRBD1. CDR3: CARDTSSPWTGYNSPLHF. The CDR3 nucleotides read TGTGCCAGGGACACCTCCTCCCCCTGGACAGGCTATAATTCACCCCTCCACTTT.